This entry lists 9 T cell receptor beta chains sequenced from one sample in a study of cytomegalovirus exposure and HLA in healthy donors. The PCR used 60 Vbeta and 13 Jbeta primers. Clones were sequenced by immunoSEQ multiplex PCR, and TCRdb holds only the in-frame ones, with some missing. This table holds some 120,000 clones, approximately 82% found once. The sample consisted of PBMCs. The receptors were sampled from a man between 18 and 35 years old in good health and CMV-seropositive.

This clone was recorded a few times. The rearrangement uses TRBV6-5 and TRBJ1-1; possible D gene TRBD1, 5 bases. The germline gives CDR1 MNHEY, CDR2 SVGAGI. The CDR3 covers 14 residues. V was pared by 6 bases and J by 0 bases, with 11 bases between. The CDR3 region has the DNA TGTGCCAGCAGCCCGGAGGGGATGAACACTGAAGCTTTCTTT. Residues: CASSPEGMNTEAFF.

The V gene is TRBV6-1, the J gene TRBJ2-3; D gene uncertain. This CDR3 has 12 residues. Germline V lookup: CDR1 MNHNS, CDR2 SASEGT. V dropped 6 bases and J dropped 7 bases, with 11 bases sitting between them. The CDR3 sequence: CASRESLNTQYF. CDR3 sequence (DNA): TGTGCCAGCAGGGAGTCGCTAAATACGCAGTATTTT.

This chain uses TRBV23-1 with TRBJ2-3, with D maybe TRBD2 (6 bases). TRBV23-1 is classed as an ORF, of uncertain function. CDR3 length: 20 amino acids. Trimming pared 2 bases from V and 0 bases from J, leaving 24 bases between. The CDR3 spells CASSQPMGSGETSSTDTQYF. The CDR3 nucleotides read TGCGCCAGCAGTCAACCGATGGGTAGCGGAGAGACTTCTAGCACAGATACGCAGTATTTT.

The chain couples TRBV20-1 to TRBJ2-7, with a possible D match to TRBD1 (6 bases). The germline gives CDR1 DFQATT, CDR2 SNEGSKA (reference sequence). The germline V and J ends were trimmed by 7 bases and 2 bases, with 9 bases remaining between them. The CDR3 is made up of 11 amino acids. The CDR3 reads CSVRDTYEQYF. In DNA, the CDR3 is TGCAGTGTTCGGGACACCTACGAGCAGTACTTC.

This chain connects TRBV2 to TRBJ1-1; TRBD1 is a possible D gene (5 bases). With 1 base removed from V and 1 base from J, the gap between germline ends came to 13 bases. The CDR3 has 16 amino acids. Germline-derived CDR1 and CDR2 are SNHLY and FYNNEI. The CDR3 region is CASSEDPRQKNTEAFF. The CDR3 DNA follows: TGTGCCAGCAGTGAAGACCCAAGACAGAAGAACACTGAAGCTTTCTTT.

The rearrangement links TRBV28 to TRBJ2-1; 11 nucleotides line up with TRBD2. CDR3 size: 15 residues. J lost 4 bases, V lost 6 bases, and 5 bases had no gene match. CDR1 and CDR2 (germline): MDHEN, SYDVKM. CDR3: CASSTSGGLYNEQFF. The CDR3 nucleotides read TGTGCCAGCAGCACTAGCGGGGGACTTTACAATGAGCAGTTCTTC.

CDR3 region: CASSEIAGGPDQYF. Written as DNA, the CDR3 is TGTGCCAGCAGTGAAATCGCGGGGGGGCCGGACCAGTACTTC. This chain uses TRBV6-1 with TRBJ2-5; TRBD2 matches at 9 bases. The length of the CDR3 is 14 residues. Losses at the gene ends were 2 bases for V and 10 bases for J; bases not matched to a gene: 8. Germline V lookup: CDR1 MNHNS, CDR2 SASEGT.

This clone was detected a few times. This chain uses TRBV2 with TRBJ1-5; D not certain. Germline loops: CDR1 SNHLY, CDR2 FYNNEI. Trimming stripped 2 bases from V and 3 bases from J, with 11 bases between. The CDR3 is made up of 15 amino acids. The DNA for the CDR3 is TGTGCCAGCAGTGAACGTAGGAGTAACAATCAGCCCCAGCATTTT. Its protein is CASSERRSNNQPQHF.

V and J are TRBV6-5 and TRBJ2-1, with TRBD2 identical over 9 bases. Germline CDR1 reads MNHEY; CDR2 reads SVGAGI. The CDR3 is 15 residues long. J was trimmed by 6 bases and V by 6 bases; bases with no gene match: 9. CDR3 region: CASSPLAGGLNEQFF. The DNA of the CDR3 is TGTGCCAGCAGCCCTCTGGCGGGGGGGCTCAATGAGCAGTTCTTC.